This T cell receptor beta chain was documented in a study of shared clonotypes between healthy human individuals. V lost 1 base and J lost 5, with 19 bases in between. The length of the CDR3 is 17 residues. Germline V gene data show CDR1 as SGHRS and CDR2 as YFSETQ. Sequencing was performed with immunoSEQ multiplex PCR; in TCRdb, only in-frame clones are kept and a portion is missing. The sample has about 490,000 clones, around 78% seen once. The V call is TRBV5-1, the J call TRBJ2-1, with a weak D call TRBD2 (6 bases). This clonotype was sampled from a woman aged 40 to 50 in good health. Some clones in this sample may be carry-over from other donors' samples. The sequencing sample was made of PBMCs. The CDR3 is CASSLTAVVAEDNEQFF. The DNA for the CDR3 is TGCGCCAGCAGCTTGACCGCTGTGGTAGCGGAGGACAATGAGCAGTTCTTC.